The clone carrying this T cell receptor beta chain came up once. Antigen: not known. The sample originates from a study of cytomegalovirus exposure and HLA in healthy donors. In the study overall: Previous work identified around 120 million unique TCR beta sequences from about 179 million T cells.

13 Jbeta primers and 60 Vbeta primers were used for the PCR. Clones were sequenced by immunoSEQ multiplex PCR, and TCRdb holds only the in-frame ones, with some missing. Here the sample spans some 250,000 clones, around 76% being singletons. General study points: In a later analysis, an Asian-associated ancestry cluster reportedly showed fewer N-insertions than the approximately 610-donor mean. Owing to their indistinguishability, certain V segments, notably TRBV6-2 and TRBV6-3, were excluded. Other equally common chains were less clonally expanded than HLA-associated TCR beta chains, a later analysis showed.

V lost 6 bases and J lost 9; bases outside the gene matches: 11. From germline, CDR1 is SEHNR and CDR2 FQNEAQ (reference sequence). This CDR3 is 15 amino acids long. What was sequenced was PBMCs. The rearrangement joins TRBV7-9 to TRBJ1-6; 7 nucleotides line up with TRBD1. This TCR was sampled from a middle-aged woman in good health and CMV-seropositive. The CDR3 sequence is CASSFYRGDGSPLHF. The CDR3 DNA follows: TGTGCCAGCAGTTTTTACAGGGGAGATGGTTCACCCCTCCACTTT.